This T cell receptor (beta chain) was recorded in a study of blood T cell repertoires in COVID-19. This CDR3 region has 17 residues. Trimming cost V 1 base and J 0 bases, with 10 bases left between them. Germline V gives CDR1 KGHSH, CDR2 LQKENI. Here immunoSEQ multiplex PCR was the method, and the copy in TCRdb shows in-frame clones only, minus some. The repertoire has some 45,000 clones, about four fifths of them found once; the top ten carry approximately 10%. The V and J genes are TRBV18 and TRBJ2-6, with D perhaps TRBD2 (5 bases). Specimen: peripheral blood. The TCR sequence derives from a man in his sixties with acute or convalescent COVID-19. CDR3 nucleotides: TGTGCCAGCTCACCACTTGGAGGTGACTCTGGGGCCAACGTCCTGACTTTC. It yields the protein CASSPLGGDSGANVLTF.